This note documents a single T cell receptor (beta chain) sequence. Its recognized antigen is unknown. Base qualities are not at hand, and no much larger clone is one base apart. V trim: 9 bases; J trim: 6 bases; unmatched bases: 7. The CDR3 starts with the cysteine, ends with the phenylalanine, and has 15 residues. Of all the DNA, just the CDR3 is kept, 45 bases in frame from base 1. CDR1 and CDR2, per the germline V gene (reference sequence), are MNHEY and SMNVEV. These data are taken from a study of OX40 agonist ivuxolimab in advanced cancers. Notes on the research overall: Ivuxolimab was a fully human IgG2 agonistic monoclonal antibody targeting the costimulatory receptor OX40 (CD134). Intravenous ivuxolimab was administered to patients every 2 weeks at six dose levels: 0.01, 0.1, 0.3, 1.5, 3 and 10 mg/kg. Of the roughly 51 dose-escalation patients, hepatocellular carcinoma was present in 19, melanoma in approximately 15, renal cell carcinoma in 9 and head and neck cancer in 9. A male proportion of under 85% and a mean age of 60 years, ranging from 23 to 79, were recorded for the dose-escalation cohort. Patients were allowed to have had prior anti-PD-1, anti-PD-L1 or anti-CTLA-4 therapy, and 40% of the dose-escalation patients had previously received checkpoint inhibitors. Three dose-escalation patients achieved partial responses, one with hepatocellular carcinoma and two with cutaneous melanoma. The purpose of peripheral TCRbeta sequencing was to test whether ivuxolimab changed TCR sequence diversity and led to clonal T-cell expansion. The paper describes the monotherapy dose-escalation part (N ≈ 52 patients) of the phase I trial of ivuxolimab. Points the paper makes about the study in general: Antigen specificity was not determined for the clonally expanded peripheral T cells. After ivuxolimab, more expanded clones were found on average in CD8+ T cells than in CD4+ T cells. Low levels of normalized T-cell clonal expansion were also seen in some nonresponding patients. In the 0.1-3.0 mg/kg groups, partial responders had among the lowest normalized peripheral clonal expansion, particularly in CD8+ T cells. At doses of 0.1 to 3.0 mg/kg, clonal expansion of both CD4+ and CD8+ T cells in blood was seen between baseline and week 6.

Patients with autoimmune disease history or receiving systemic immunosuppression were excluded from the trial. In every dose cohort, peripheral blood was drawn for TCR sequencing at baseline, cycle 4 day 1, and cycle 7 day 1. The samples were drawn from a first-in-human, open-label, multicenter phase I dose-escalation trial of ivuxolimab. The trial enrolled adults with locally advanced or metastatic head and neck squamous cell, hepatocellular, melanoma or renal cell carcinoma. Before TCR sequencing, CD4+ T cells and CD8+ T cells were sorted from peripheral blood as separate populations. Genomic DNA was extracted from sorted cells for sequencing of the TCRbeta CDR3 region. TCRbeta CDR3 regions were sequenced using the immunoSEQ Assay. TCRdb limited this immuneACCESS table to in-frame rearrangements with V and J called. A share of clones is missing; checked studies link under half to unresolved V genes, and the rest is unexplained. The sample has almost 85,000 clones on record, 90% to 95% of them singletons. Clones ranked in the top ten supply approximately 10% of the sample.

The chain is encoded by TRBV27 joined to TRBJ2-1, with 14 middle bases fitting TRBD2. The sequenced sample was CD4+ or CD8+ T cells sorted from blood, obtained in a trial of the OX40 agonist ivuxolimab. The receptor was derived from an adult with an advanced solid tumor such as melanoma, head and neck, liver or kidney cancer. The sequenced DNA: TGTGCCAGTGCCGCCGGGACTAGCGGGGGCAATGAGCAGTTCTTC. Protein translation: CASAAGTSGGNEQFF.